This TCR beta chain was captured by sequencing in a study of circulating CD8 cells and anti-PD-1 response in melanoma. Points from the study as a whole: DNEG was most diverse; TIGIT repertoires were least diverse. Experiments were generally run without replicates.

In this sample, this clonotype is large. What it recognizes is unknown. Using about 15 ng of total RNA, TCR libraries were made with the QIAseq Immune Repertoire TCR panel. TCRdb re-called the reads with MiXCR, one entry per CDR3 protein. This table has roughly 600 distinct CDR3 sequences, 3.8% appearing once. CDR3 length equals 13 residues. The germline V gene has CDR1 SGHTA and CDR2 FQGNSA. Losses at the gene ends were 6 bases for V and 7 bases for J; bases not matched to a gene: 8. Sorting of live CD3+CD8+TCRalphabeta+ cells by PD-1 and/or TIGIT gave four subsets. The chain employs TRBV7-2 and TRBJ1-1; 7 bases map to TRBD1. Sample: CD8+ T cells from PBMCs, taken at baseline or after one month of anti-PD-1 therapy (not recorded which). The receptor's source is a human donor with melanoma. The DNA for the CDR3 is TGTGCCAGCAGGAGGACAGGACCGGTTGAAGCTTTCTTT. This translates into CASRRTGPVEAFF.